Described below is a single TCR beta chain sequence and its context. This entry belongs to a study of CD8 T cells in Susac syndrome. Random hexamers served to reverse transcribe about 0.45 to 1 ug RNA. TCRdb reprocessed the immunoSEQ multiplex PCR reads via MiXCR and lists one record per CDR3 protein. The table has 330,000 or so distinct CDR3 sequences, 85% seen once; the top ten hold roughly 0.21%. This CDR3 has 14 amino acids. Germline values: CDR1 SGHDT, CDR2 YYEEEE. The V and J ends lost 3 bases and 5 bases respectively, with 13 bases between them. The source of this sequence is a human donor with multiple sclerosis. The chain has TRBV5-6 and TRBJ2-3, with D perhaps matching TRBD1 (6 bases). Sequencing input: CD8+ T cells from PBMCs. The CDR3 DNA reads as TGTGCCAGCAGCTGGACGGAAGGGGGAGATACGCAGTATTTT. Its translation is CASSWTEGGDTQYF. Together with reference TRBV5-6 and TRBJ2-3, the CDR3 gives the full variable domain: DAGVTQSPTHLIKTRGQQVTLRCSPKSGHDTVSWYQQALGQGPQFIFQYYEEEERQRGNFPDRFSGHQFPNYSSELNVNALLLGDSALYLCASSWTEGGDTQYFGPGTRLTVL.